Below, 29 T cell receptor beta chains from the same sample are listed, as sequenced in a study of T cell repertoires in cytomegalovirus infection (dated by TCRdb to between 2018 and 2020). The listed sequencing device is Illumina HiSeq 1500. Starting from the raw public reads, TCRdb applied fastp trimming at Q25, assembled clones with MiXCR and retained in-frame beta chains. Rows are unified per CDR3 protein, each entry keeping the most common DNA and genes. This sample lists some 920,000 distinct CDR3 sequences; roughly 30% were detected once. The biggest ten clones account for around an eighth of the sample. The treatment or condition label, as the study defines it: in vitro stimulation with specific CMV peptide epitopes to enrich CMV-specific T cells. No antigen has been assigned to these receptors. The sample was cultured CD8+ T cells from PBMCs, taken from culture after CMV antigen stimulation. These receptors originate from a human donor in good health (CMV status not recorded). Some clones in this sample may be carry-over from other donors' samples.

There are a few counts of this clonotype. This sequence joins TRBV19 and TRBJ2-1, with TRBD2 matching 7 bases. Trimming took 4 bases from V and 8 from J; bases not matched to a gene: 11. Germline-derived CDR1 and CDR2 are LNHDA and SQIVND (reference sequence). This CDR3 contains 15 residues. The CDR3 loop reads CASSTRAGVRDEQFF. The CDR3 DNA sequence: TGTGCCAGTAGTACCCGCGCGGGGGTTAGGGATGAGCAGTTCTTC.

The V call is TRBV2, the J call TRBJ2-7, with 7 nucleotides matching TRBD1. The CDR3 spans 12 residues. CDR1 and CDR2 from the germline V gene are SNHLY and FYNNEI. V gave up 8 bases and J gave up 3 bases; unmatched junction bases: 4. CDR3 sequence: CASLGQHYEQYF. DNA of the CDR3: TGTGCCAGCTTGGGACAGCACTACGAGCAGTACTTC. Using reference TRBV2 and TRBJ2-7 for the parts outside the CDR3, the full variable domain is EPEVTQTPSHQVTQMGQEVILRCVPISNHLYFYWYRQILGQKVEFLVSFYNNEISEKSEIFDDQFSVERPDGSNFTLKIRSTKLEDSAMYFCASLGQHYEQYFGPGTRLTVT.

The rearrangement joins TRBV28 to TRBJ2-2; D is possibly TRBD2 (6 bases). Per germline, CDR1 MDHEN and CDR2 SYDVKM. This CDR3 has 14 amino acids. V was cut by 10 bases and J by 1 base, with 13 bases left in between. The CDR3 nucleotides read TGTGCCACCGTAGCGGTAATGAACACCGGGGAGCTGTTTTTT. It yields the protein CATVAVMNTGELFF.

This rearrangement joins TRBV6-6 to TRBJ2-7; 7 bases are a match to TRBD2. This CDR3 comprises 12 residues. Per the germline V gene, CDR1 is MNHNY and CDR2 is SVGAGI (reference sequence). Written as DNA, the CDR3 is TGTGCGAGCGGGGCTGCCTCCTACGAGCAGTACTTC. As protein: CASGAASYEQYF.

This clonotype was found a few times. The J gene is TRBJ1-3, the V gene TRBV15; TRBD1 might be the D (6 bases). The V end lost 8 bases, the J end lost 0 bases, and 11 bases lay between the germline ends. Germline CDR1 and CDR2: LNHNV and YYDKDF (reference sequence). The CDR3 loop spans 14 amino acids. The CDR3 DNA sequence: TGTGCCACCGGACAGCCGAGCTCTGGAAACACCATATATTTT. It is translated as CATGQPSSGNTIYF.

The chain couples TRBV5-6 to TRBJ2-3, with D possibly matching TRBD1 (5 bases). Germline CDR1 SGHDT, CDR2 YYEEEE. V was cut by 4 bases and J by 15 bases, with 21 bases left in between. The CDR3 has 13 amino acids. In DNA, the CDR3 is TGTGCCAGCAGCCAGATGGGGCCCTCGGAAGGCTATTTT. Translation: CASSQMGPSEGYF.

A few counts support this clonotype. The chain joins TRBV4-2 to TRBJ1-5; weak D call: TRBD1 (6 bases). CDR3 size: 15 residues. V gave up 2 bases and J gave up 3 bases, with 11 bases separating them. Germline V gene data show CDR1 as LGHNA and CDR2 as YNFKEQ. The CDR3 DNA reads as TGTGCCAGCAGCCAACCGACAGGAGTCAATCAGCCCCAGCATTTT. Its translation is CASSQPTGVNQPQHF.

The chain has TRBV20-1 and TRBJ1-2, with 7 bases fitting TRBD1. Germline V gene lookup returns CDR1 DFQATT and CDR2 SNEGSKA (reference sequence). Trimming cost V 0 bases and J 4 bases; bases outside gene matches: 8. The CDR3 consists of 15 residues. CDR3 DNA sequence: TGCAGTGCTAGAGATCAAGAAGGGGGCTCCTATGGCTACACCTTC. Its translation: CSARDQEGGSYGYTF.

V gene TRBV19 combines with J gene TRBJ1-1; D uncertain. Trimming stripped 7 bases from V and 5 bases from J, with 11 bases between. The CDR3 is made up of 12 amino acids. Germline CDR1 is LNHDA and CDR2 is SQIVND (reference sequence). The CDR3 DNA reads TGTGCCAGTATTTTCCCGGGAACTGAAGCTTTCTTT. This gives the protein CASIFPGTEAFF.

This clonotype has a handful of counts. CDR3: CASKPGQQRDTQYF. In DNA form, the CDR3 reads TGTGCCAGCAAACCGGGACAGCAACGAGATACGCAGTATTTT. The J gene is TRBJ2-3, the V gene TRBV27, with 7 bases matching TRBD1. This CDR3 spans 14 amino acids. The germline V gene encodes CDR1 MNHEY and CDR2 SMNVEV (reference sequence). The ends lost 7 bases at V and 5 bases at J; junction bases unmatched: 9.

Concerning this clonotype: This could be a read error, since a much larger clone is one nucleotide away. This chain links TRBV7-2 with TRBJ2-5; D is perhaps TRBD2 (6 bases). Germline V gene lookup returns CDR1 SGHTA and CDR2 FQGNSA. The CDR3 consists of 16 residues. This chain's CDR3 is CARSFGFGRGQETQYF. The CDR3 coding sequence is TGTGCCCGCAGCTTTGGCTTCGGGCGGGGCCAAGAGACCCAGTACTTC.

The gene calls are TRBV12-3 or TRBV12-4 and TRBJ2-1, with 14 bases matching TRBD2. With V trimmed by 3 bases and J by 7 bases, 5 bases remained unmatched. This CDR3 region has 16 residues. CDR3 loop: CASSLGLAGDWNEQFF. CDR3 nucleotides: TGTGCCAGCAGTTTGGGACTAGCGGGGGACTGGAATGAGCAGTTCTTC.

Many counts were recorded for this clonotype. The chain employs TRBV7-8 and TRBJ1-2; TRBD1 agrees at 7 bases. This CDR3 region has 16 residues. J gave up 5 bases and V 5 bases, and 14 bases lay outside the gene matches. Looked up from germline, CDR1 is SGHVS and CDR2 is FQNEAQ. The CDR3 loop reads CASSVRERQGSYGYTF. DNA of the CDR3: TGTGCCAGCAGCGTTCGAGAACGACAGGGAAGTTATGGCTACACCTTC.

The chain has TRBV27 and TRBJ1-1; 8 nucleotides match TRBD1. CDR1 and CDR2 from the germline V gene are MNHEY and SMNVEV (reference sequence). The CDR3 length is 15 residues. Germline trimming cut 3 bases from V and 6 bases from J; bases unmatched to any gene: 9. CDR3 nucleotides: TGTGCCAGCAGTTTTCACACAGGGGGAATCGCTGAAGCTTTCTTT. Translating gives CASSFHTGGIAEAFF.

The chain employs TRBV19 and TRBJ2-1; D is ambiguous. V lost 5 bases and J lost 0, with 8 bases in between. The CDR3 has 14 amino acids. Germline V gene data show CDR1 as LNHDA and CDR2 as SQIVND (reference sequence). The CDR3 bases are TGTGCCAGTAGTTGGCTGAGCTCCTACAATGAGCAGTTCTTC. It specifies CASSWLSSYNEQFF.

This clonotype was seen only a few times. The CDR3 sequence: CAVTGVTEAFF. The CDR3 bases are TGTGCCGTAACAGGGGTTACTGAAGCTTTCTTT. This sequence joins TRBV6-5 and TRBJ1-1; 7 positions agree with TRBD1. The junction had 5 bases not matched to a gene; V was cut back by 11 bases and J by 5 bases. CDR1 is MNHEY and CDR2 is SVGAGI in the germline V gene. The CDR3 is 11 residues long.

The gene calls are TRBV7-2 and TRBJ2-2; 9 bases are a match to TRBD1. The CDR3 totals 14 residues. V was clipped by 4 bases and J by 7 bases; unmatched bases: 4. Germline V lookup: CDR1 SGHTA, CDR2 FQGNSA. DNA of the CDR3: TGTGCCAGCAGCTCGGACAGGGGTGGCGGGGAGCTGTTTTTT. This translates into CASSSDRGGGELFF.

V gene TRBV6-2 or TRBV6-3 combines with J gene TRBJ2-7, with 10 bases identical to TRBD1. Germline CDR1 is MNHEY and CDR2 is SVGEGT. After removal of 2 bases from V and 4 bases from J, the junction contained 5 bases not matched to a gene. This CDR3 comprises 15 residues. The CDR3 DNA reads TGTGCCAGCAGTTACGATCGGGACAGGGGTTACGAGCAGTACGTC. It translates to CASSYDRDRGYEQYV.

This clonotype was recorded at least ten times. V is TRBV7-9 and J is TRBJ2-7; D not resolved. Germline CDR1 SEHNR, CDR2 FQNEAQ (reference sequence). V shed 7 bases and J shed 7 bases, with 11 bases lying between them. This CDR3 region has 11 residues. CDR3 DNA sequence: TGTGCCAGCAACTTGGGGAAGGAGCAGTACTTC. This encodes CASNLGKEQYF.

This chain links TRBV27 with TRBJ2-5; 7 bases match TRBD2. CDR1 is MNHEY and CDR2 is SMNVEV in the germline V gene (reference sequence). The CDR3 is 15 residues long. V was pared by 3 bases and J by 5 bases, with 9 bases of the junction left unmatched. Written as DNA, the CDR3 is TGTGCCAGCAGTTTTTCCGGACTAGTCTGGGAGACCCAGTACTTC. Its protein product is CASSFSGLVWETQYF.

The chain recombines TRBV12-5 with TRBJ1-1, with a tentative D call TRBD1 (5 bases). CDR3 length: 13 amino acids. The germline gives CDR1 LGHNT, CDR2 FRNRAP. V was trimmed by 7 bases and J by 1 base, leaving 10 bases between them. The CDR3 DNA reads TGTGCTAGTGCCCTCACAGGGAACACTGAAGCTTTCTTT. This translates into CASALTGNTEAFF.

The sample holds a few counts of this clonotype. The chain employs TRBV3-1 and TRBJ1-2; maybe TRBD1 (5 bases). There are 16 residues in the CDR3. With 1 base removed from V and 2 bases from J, the gap between germline ends came to 14 bases. Germline CDR1 LGHDT, CDR2 YNNKEL (reference sequence). The CDR3 loop is CASSQGQREVNYGYTF. The CDR3 DNA sequence: TGTGCCAGCAGCCAAGGACAGAGGGAGGTCAACTATGGCTACACCTTC. Supplemented by reference TRBV3-1 and TRBJ1-2, the full variable domain reads DTAVSQTPKYLVTQMGNDKSIKCEQNLGHDTMYWYKQDSKKFLKIMFSYNNKELIINETVPNRFSPKSPDKAHLNLHINSLELGDSAVYFCASSQGQREVNYGYTFGSGTRLTVV.

The V call is TRBV7-3, the J call TRBJ2-3, with 10 bases identical to TRBD2. Germline V gene lookup returns CDR1 SGHTA and CDR2 FQGTGA. The V segment lost 0 bases and the J segment 2 bases; nucleotides outside the gene matches: 2. CDR3 length: 16 amino acids. CDR3 in DNA: TGTGCCAGCAGCTTAACTAGCGGGGGGACCACAGATACGCAGTATTTT. It translates to CASSLTSGGTTDTQYF.

This chain links TRBV9 with TRBJ2-2; 7 bases fit TRBD2. CDR3 length: 16 amino acids. Germline V gene data show CDR1 as SGDLS and CDR2 as YYNGEE. Trimming cost V 0 bases and J 6 bases; bases outside gene matches: 8. The CDR3: CASSVAGSGLSGELFF. The DNA of the CDR3 is TGTGCCAGCAGCGTAGCGGGTAGCGGGCTGTCCGGGGAGCTGTTTTTT. The full variable domain, completed using reference TRBV9 and TRBJ2-2, is DSGVTQTPKHLITATGQRVTLRCSPRSGDLSVYWYQQSLDQGLQFLIQYYNGEERAKGNILERFSAQQFPDLHSELNLSSLELGDSALYFCASSVAGSGLSGELFFGEGSRLTVL.

Many counts were recorded for this clonotype. The chain recombines TRBV12-3 or TRBV12-4 with TRBJ2-7; D is undetermined. The germline V and J ends were trimmed by 7 bases and 3 bases, with 4 bases remaining between them. There are 10 residues in the CDR3. CDR3: CASTIYEQYF. DNA of the CDR3: TGTGCCAGCACCATCTACGAGCAGTACTTC.

This clonotype has a handful of counts. The chain has TRBV28 and TRBJ2-7, with a possible D match to TRBD1 (5 bases). The CDR3 consists of 14 residues. Germline V gives CDR1 MDHEN, CDR2 SYDVKM. Trimming removed 6 bases from V and 3 bases from J, with 15 bases in between. The CDR3 loop is CASSPETDYYEQYV. DNA of the CDR3: TGTGCCAGCAGCCCCGAGACAGATTACTACGAGCAGTACGTC.

This clonotype appeared many times. The chain combines TRBV7-8 with TRBJ2-5; D unresolved. The V gene's germline CDR1 is SGHVS and CDR2 FQNEAQ. Trimming removed 5 bases from V and 5 bases from J, with 18 bases in between. This CDR3 is built from 15 residues. In DNA form, the CDR3 reads TGTGCCAGCAGCCTCCAGGACCTGAGGAAGGAGACCCAGTACTTC. It yields the protein CASSLQDLRKETQYF.

This clonotype was counted only a few times. This chain links TRBV28 with TRBJ2-3; D unresolved. Per germline, CDR1 MDHEN and CDR2 SYDVKM. Trimming removed 2 bases at V and 2 bases at J, with 8 bases between. This CDR3 is 14 amino acids long. The CDR3 region has the DNA TGTGCCAGCAGTTTAAGGTTGATCACAGATACGCAGTATTTT. As protein: CASSLRLITDTQYF.

This clonotype turned up a few times. The chain couples TRBV7-9 to TRBJ2-1; 8 nucleotides agree with TRBD2. Germline-derived CDR1 and CDR2 are SEHNR and FQNEAQ (reference sequence). Unmatched junction bases numbered 3, after V lost 6 bases and J lost 5 bases. The CDR3 length is 13 residues. CDR3: CASRAGGDNEQFF. The CDR3 coding sequence is TGTGCCAGCAGGGCGGGGGGCGACAATGAGCAGTTCTTC.